The next 15 T cell receptor beta chains were all read from a single sample in a study of blood T cell repertoires in COVID-19 (TCRdb year 2020). Libraries came from the immunoSEQ multiplex PCR assay. TCRdb provides this immuneACCESS table in a form limited to in-frame rearrangements. Some clones are lacking; in checked studies, under half of them reflect an unresolved V gene, and why the rest are absent is not known. The sample table shows about 78,000 clones, and 60% to 85% are seen once. Jointly, the top ten make up about 10% of the sample. The sequencing input was peripheral blood. These receptors were collected from a human donor in a cohort sampled during active COVID-19.

J is TRBJ1-1 and V is TRBV29-1; D possibly corresponds to TRBD1 (5 bases). V lost 5 bases and J 7 bases, leaving 20 bases between the germline ends. Germline V gene lookup returns CDR1 SQVTM and CDR2 ANQGSEA. The CDR3 spans 14 residues. This chain's CDR3 is CSVPPLIADSEAFF. As DNA, the CDR3 is TGCAGCGTTCCCCCCTTGATTGCCGACAGTGAAGCTTTCTTT.

The gene calls are TRBV3-1 (or the pseudogene TRBV3-2) and TRBJ2-3, with no clear D. Per the germline V gene, CDR1 is LGHDT and CDR2 is YNNKEL (reference sequence). The CDR3 loop spans 13 amino acids. With 6 bases removed from V and 6 bases from J, the gap between germline ends came to 13 bases. CDR3 sequence reads: CASRSTITDTQYF. The CDR3 DNA reads TGTGCCAGCAGGTCCACAATAACCGATACGCAGTATTTT.

V and J are TRBV7-2 and TRBJ2-3; a possible D gene is TRBD2 (6 bases). CDR1 SGHTA and CDR2 FQGNSA come from the germline V gene. Trimming took 4 bases from V and 6 from J, leaving 23 bases between them. The CDR3 has 17 amino acids. The CDR3 sequence: CASSSNRAGSLRDTQYF. The CDR3, as DNA: TGTGCCAGCAGCTCTAATCGGGCGGGGTCCCTCAGGGATACGCAGTATTTT.

This rearrangement joins TRBV5-1 to TRBJ2-3; D remains unclear. The V and J ends lost 6 bases and 6 bases respectively, with 17 bases between them. Looked up from germline, CDR1 is SGHRS and CDR2 is YFSETQ. The CDR3 is 14 residues long. The CDR3 nucleotides are TGCGCCAGCACCCTTGAGTCTCGTGCTGATACGCAGTATTTT. Translated: CASTLESRADTQYF.

Only a few counts were recorded for this clone. The chain has TRBV5-1 and TRBJ2-7; D gene uncertain. Germline loops: CDR1 SGHRS, CDR2 YFSETQ. The length of the CDR3 is 14 residues. V was trimmed by 7 bases and J by 4 bases, leaving 18 bases between them. The CDR3 coding sequence is TGCGCCAGCGGTACCGACTCTGGTACTTACGAGCAGTACTTC. This sequence encodes CASGTDSGTYEQYF.

This chain links TRBV24-1 with TRBJ2-1; 7 nucleotides line up with TRBD2. V lost 2 bases to trimming and J lost 1 base; unmatched junction nucleotides: 10. The CDR3 contains 18 residues. The germline V gene encodes CDR1 KGHDR and CDR2 SFDVKD. DNA for the CDR3: TGTGCCACCAGTGATTCTAGCCGGGGGGTCTTATCCTACAATGAGCAGTTCTTC. Protein: CATSDSSRGVLSYNEQFF.

The V and J genes are TRBV25-1 and TRBJ2-1; 7 bases match TRBD1. The CDR3 length is 12 residues. The germline V gene has CDR1 MGHDK and CDR2 SYGVNS. V shed 7 bases, J shed 6 bases, and the junction held 3 bases outside the gene matches. The CDR3 nucleotides read TGTGCCAGCACCGCAGGGGGCAATGAGCAGTTCTTC. Encoded protein: CASTAGGNEQFF.

This sequence joins TRBV18 and TRBJ2-5, with TRBD1 matching 9 bases. This CDR3 is built from 16 residues. J gave up 2 bases and V 0 bases, and 4 bases lay outside the gene matches. Germline CDR1 and CDR2: KGHSH and LQKENI. CDR3 region: CASSPPYRGPQETQYF. CDR3 bases: TGTGCCAGCTCACCACCTTACAGGGGGCCACAAGAGACCCAGTACTTC.

The chain is built from TRBV5-8 and TRBJ1-5; no clear D gene. CDR1 SGHTS and CDR2 YDEGEE come from the germline V gene. V was pared by 4 bases and J by 11 bases, with 10 bases between. The CDR3 runs to 11 residues. CDR3 DNA sequence: TGTGCCAGCAGCCCCCGTGCGGCCCAGCATTTT. Translating it yields CASSPRAAQHF. Drawing the rest from reference TRBV5-8 and TRBJ1-5, the complete variable domain is EAGVTQSPTHLIKTRGQQATLRCSPISGHTSVYWYQQALGLGLQFLLWYDEGEERNRGNFPPRFSGRQFPNYSSELNVNALELEDSALYLCASSPRAAQHFGDGTRLSIL.

The chain is built from TRBV18 and TRBJ1-2; tentatively, D is TRBD1 (5 bases). Germline values: CDR1 KGHSH, CDR2 LQKENI. The CDR3 runs to 15 residues. Trimming removed 2 bases from V and 4 bases from J, with 14 bases in between. CDR3 amino acids: CASSPTTDSPYGYTF. CDR3 in DNA: TGTGCCAGCTCACCAACCACCGACAGCCCCTATGGCTACACCTTC. Complete variable domain (other parts from reference TRBV18 and TRBJ1-2): NAGVMQNPRHLVRRRGQEARLRCSPMKGHSHVYWYRQLPEEGLKFMVYLQKENIIDESGMPKERFSAEFPKEGPSILRIQQVVRGDSAAYFCASSPTTDSPYGYTFGSGTRLTVV.

This clone was detected a few times. The chain couples TRBV19 to TRBJ1-5; D remains ambiguous. Trimming took 3 bases from V and 3 from J, leaving 9 bases between them. CDR1 and CDR2 (germline): LNHDA, SQIVND (reference sequence). This CDR3 is built from 14 residues. This chain's CDR3 is CASSMGNYNQPQHF. The DNA of the CDR3 is TGTGCCAGTAGTATGGGCAATTACAATCAGCCCCAGCATTTT.

The V gene is TRBV5-1, the J gene TRBJ1-2, with D unresolved. The germline V gene has CDR1 SGHRS and CDR2 YFSETQ. This CDR3 is 15 amino acids long. The germline V and J ends were trimmed by 0 bases and 2 bases, with 11 bases remaining between them. This CDR3 reads CASSLAEAGNYGYTF. The CDR3 coding sequence is TGCGCCAGCAGCTTGGCTGAGGCGGGCAACTATGGCTACACCTTC.

This chain connects TRBV4-1 to TRBJ1-6; possibly TRBD1 for D (5 bases). Per germline, CDR1 MGHRA and CDR2 YSYEKL. Trimming took 5 bases from V and 5 from J, leaving 19 bases between them. The length of the CDR3 is 17 residues. Here the CDR3 DNA reads TGCGCCAGCAGCAAACTGGACATGGGTCTTAATAATTCACCCCTCCACTTT. This encodes CASSKLDMGLNNSPLHF.

The gene calls are TRBV6-5 and TRBJ2-2; tentatively, D is TRBD2 (6 bases). Trimming took 7 bases from V and 5 from J, leaving 17 bases between them. The germline V gene has CDR1 MNHEY and CDR2 SVGAGI. This CDR3 has 15 amino acids. This CDR3 is CASTGKRVDTGELFF. CDR3 in DNA: TGTGCCAGCACCGGGAAGCGGGTTGATACCGGGGAGCTGTTTTTT.

The chain joins TRBV6-1 to TRBJ1-2; 8 nucleotides agree with TRBD1. The CDR3 is made up of 15 amino acids. Germline V gene sequence: CDR1 MNHNS, CDR2 SASEGT. Trimming removed 3 bases from V and 3 bases from J; junction bases left unmatched: 6. The CDR3 is CASSERGQAHYGYTF. CDR3 in DNA: TGTGCCAGCAGTGAGAGGGGACAGGCGCACTATGGCTACACCTTC.